The next 20 T cell receptor beta chains were all read from a single sample in a study of human T cells and chemical hapten exposure. Time point reported: patch test 3, about 24 weeks after DPC sensitization. Treatment noted: therapeutic diphenylcyclopropenone sensitization with weekly scalp DPC. MiXCR, applied by TCRdb to the RACE reads, yields one record per CDR3 protein. The sample lists 55,000 to 75,000 distinct CDR3 sequences; over 10% were seen once. Here the sequenced sample was whole blood, taken in connection with sensitization to the hapten diphenylcyclopropenone (DPC). Every receptor here comes from a man aged 25-45 years with alopecia areata. Some clones in this sample may be carry-over from other donors' samples.

The V call is TRBV28, the J call TRBJ1-1, with 12 bases aligning to TRBD1. Germline V gives CDR1 MDHEN, CDR2 SYDVKM. Trimming cost V 3 bases and J 0 bases; bases outside gene matches: 8. This CDR3 region has 18 residues. The CDR3 loop is CASSFSAGQGALNTEAFF. As DNA, the CDR3 is TGTGCCAGCAGTTTCTCGGCGGGACAGGGGGCCCTGAACACTGAAGCTTTCTTT. Filled out from reference TRBV28 and TRBJ1-1, the complete variable domain reads DVKVTQSSRYLVKRTGEKVFLECVQDMDHENMFWYRQDPGLGLRLIYFSYDVKMKEKGDIPEGYSVSREKKERFSLILESASTNQTSMYLCASSFSAGQGALNTEAFFGQGTRLTVV.

This clonotype showed up many times. The J gene is TRBJ2-7, the V gene TRBV9; tentatively, D is TRBD1 (6 bases). This CDR3 contains 14 residues. The V and J ends lost 2 bases and 0 bases respectively, with 9 bases between them. In germline, CDR1 is SGDLS, CDR2 YYNGEE. The CDR3 is CASSVDRDSYEQYF. CDR3 sequence (DNA): TGTGCCAGCAGCGTGGACAGAGACTCCTACGAGCAGTACTTC.

J is TRBJ2-7 and V is TRBV7-2; D is ambiguous. V was pared by 1 base and J by 5 bases, with 3 bases between. Germline CDR1 SGHTA, CDR2 FQGNSA. The CDR3 has 11 amino acids. CDR3 in amino acids: CASSLVHEQYF. CDR3 coding DNA: TGTGCCAGCAGCTTAGTCCACGAGCAGTACTTC.

The V gene is TRBV6-5, the J gene TRBJ1-2, with D uncertain. Between the trimmed V and J ends, which lost 9 bases and 5 bases, there was a span of 13 bases. The CDR3 consists of 12 residues. Germline V gene lookup returns CDR1 MNHEY and CDR2 SVGAGI. For the CDR3, the DNA is TGTGCCAGTGGACGGCAGATGTATGGCTACACCTTC. Its protein is CASGRQMYGYTF.

This clonotype was found once. The chain joins TRBV28 to TRBJ2-7; D may be TRBD2 (6 bases). CDR1 is MDHEN and CDR2 is SYDVKM in the germline V gene. The CDR3 totals 13 residues. V was trimmed by 6 bases and J by 0 bases, leaving 9 bases between them. This CDR3 reads CASRRGSSYEQYF. DNA for the CDR3: TGTGCCAGCAGACGGGGGTCCTCCTACGAGCAGTACTTC.

The sample holds many counts of this clonotype. This chain links TRBV7-9 with TRBJ1-1; no definite D call. V was shortened by 5 bases and J by 5 bases, with 6 bases between the two germline ends. There are 11 residues in the CDR3. CDR1 and CDR2 (germline): SEHNR, FQNEAQ (reference sequence). CDR3 DNA: TGTGCCAGCAGCGGCGAGACTGAAGCTTTCTTT. This encodes CASSGETEAFF.

This clonotype was counted a few times. CDR3 coding DNA: TGCGCCAGCAGCTTGGGGGACAGGGAAAGGTTTGATGAGCAGTTCTTC. Protein sequence: CASSLGDRERFDEQFF. V and J are TRBV5-1 and TRBJ2-1; 9 bases fit TRBD1. The junction had 9 bases not matched to a gene; V was cut back by 0 bases and J by 8 bases. CDR1 SGHRS and CDR2 YFSETQ come from the germline V gene. This CDR3 has 16 amino acids.

The V and J genes are TRBV20-1 and TRBJ1-3; the match to TRBD1 covers 8 bases. The trim removed 6 bases at V and 4 bases at J, leaving 8 bases unmatched. The length of the CDR3 is 14 residues. Germline CDR1 DFQATT, CDR2 SNEGSKA (reference sequence). CDR3 nucleotides: TGCAGTGCCTCCTCCGGGACAGGAGGAAACACCATATATTTT. Its protein is CSASSGTGGNTIYF.

This clonotype was seen repeatedly, ten times or more. An end of the junction does not agree with germline; a read error may underlie this. This chain joins TRBV19 and TRBJ2-2, with D possibly matching TRBD2 (5 bases). The CDR3 spans 15 residues. The germline V gene has CDR1 LNHDA and CDR2 SQIVND (reference sequence). CDR3 sequence (DNA): TGTGCCAGTAGCTCTGGGCCAGGTGACACCGGGGAGCTTTTTTTT. Translating gives CASSSGPGDTGELFF.

This clonotype was found a few times. This chain joins TRBV28 and TRBJ1-5; TRBD1 is a possible D gene (5 bases). Per the germline V gene, CDR1 is MDHEN and CDR2 is SYDVKM. The CDR3 runs to 14 residues. V lost 8 bases, J lost 2 bases, and 13 bases lay in between. The CDR3 protein is CASVGGGGNQPQHF. The CDR3 DNA follows: TGTGCCAGCGTTGGGGGAGGGGGCAATCAGCCCCAGCATTTT. The complete variable domain, with remaining parts taken from reference TRBV28 and TRBJ1-5, reads DVKVTQSSRYLVKRTGEKVFLECVQDMDHENMFWYRQDPGLGLRLIYFSYDVKMKEKGDIPEGYSVSREKKERFSLILESASTNQTSMYLCASVGGGGNQPQHFGDGTRLSIL.

This clonotype was observed at least ten times. An end of the junction does not agree with germline; a read error may underlie this. This rearrangement joins TRBV9 to TRBJ1-2; D is possibly TRBD1 (6 bases). Germline V gene lookup returns CDR1 SGDLS and CDR2 YYNGEE. There are 9 residues in the CDR3. Here the CDR3 DNA reads TGTGCCAGCAGCGCCGGACAGAGCTTC. This gives the protein CASSAGQSF. Supplemented by reference TRBV9 and TRBJ1-2, the full variable domain reads DSGVTQTPKHLITATGQRVTLRCSPRSGDLSVYWYQQSLDQGLQFLIQYYNGEERAKGNILERFSAQQFPDLHSELNLSSLELGDSALYFCASSAGQSFGSGTRLTVV.

This clonotype came up many times. The chain combines TRBV20-1 with TRBJ1-1; 9 bases fit TRBD1. Germline V gene sequence: CDR1 DFQATT, CDR2 SNEGSKA (reference sequence). Trimming took 6 bases from V and 3 from J; bases not matched to a gene: 5. This CDR3 contains 13 residues. The chain's CDR3 is CSAPGTGYTEAFF. For the CDR3, the DNA is TGCAGTGCGCCAGGGACAGGGTACACTGAAGCTTTCTTT.

The count of this clonotype is one. The chain uses TRBV7-9 and TRBJ2-3; D is unclear. The V and J ends lost 4 bases and 4 bases respectively, with 18 bases between them. The CDR3 runs to 16 residues. Germline V gives CDR1 SEHNR, CDR2 FQNEAQ (reference sequence). The CDR3 loop is CASSSGYRLVADTQYF. The CDR3 bases are TGTGCCAGCAGCTCTGGCTACCGGCTAGTCGCAGATACGCAGTATTTT.

The CDR3: CASSLGGAGNYEQYF. The CDR3 region has the DNA TGTGCCAGCAGCTTAGGGGGTGCAGGGAACTACGAGCAGTACTTC. The chain couples TRBV11-2 to TRBJ2-7, with a weak D call TRBD1 (5 bases). The CDR3 loop spans 15 amino acids. The germline V gene encodes CDR1 SGHAT and CDR2 FQNNGV. Between the trimmed V and J ends, which lost 1 base and 3 bases, there was a span of 13 bases.

This clonotype occurred many times. The chain recombines TRBV7-8 with TRBJ2-1; TRBD1 matches at 7 bases. Germline-derived CDR1 and CDR2 are SGHVS and FQNEAQ. The length of the CDR3 is 14 residues. The trim removed 3 bases at V and 1 base at J, leaving 0 bases unmatched. CDR3 nucleotide sequence: TGTGCCAGCAGCTTCAGGGGGTCCTACAATGAGCAGTTCTTC. This codes for CASSFRGSYNEQFF.

CDR3 loop: CASSLRPGESGELFF. The DNA of the CDR3 is TGTGCCAGCAGCTTAAGGCCAGGGGAATCCGGGGAGCTGTTTTTT. The chain has TRBV7-6 and TRBJ2-2; D perhaps matches TRBD1 (6 bases). The V and J ends lost 2 bases and 6 bases respectively, with 13 bases between them. The CDR3 has 15 residues. Germline V gives CDR1 SGHVS, CDR2 FNYEAQ.

In this sample, this clonotype turned up many times. This sequence joins TRBV28 and TRBJ2-1, with 9 bases identical to TRBD1. Germline-derived CDR1 and CDR2 are MDHEN and SYDVKM. CDR3 size: 15 residues. Germline trimming cut 5 bases from V and 4 bases from J; bases unmatched to any gene: 6. The CDR3 is CASSETGQGYNEQFF. DNA of the CDR3: TGTGCCAGCAGTGAGACGGGACAGGGTTACAATGAGCAGTTCTTC.

This clonotype has ten or more counts. This sequence joins TRBV12-3 or TRBV12-4 and TRBJ2-1; 7 nucleotides match TRBD1. This CDR3 spans 15 amino acids. V was clipped by 7 bases and J by 0 bases; unmatched bases: 6. The CDR3 DNA reads as TGTGCCAGCATCGAGGGGGCGAACTCCTACAATGAGCAGTTCTTC. Protein sequence: CASIEGANSYNEQFF.

The chain has TRBV18 and TRBJ2-7; a weak D match, TRBD1 (6 bases). Germline V gene lookup returns CDR1 KGHSH and CDR2 LQKENI. This CDR3 has 14 residues. V was pared by 4 bases and J by 2 bases, with 12 bases between. The CDR3 loop is CASSLPDRTYEQYF. In nucleotides, the CDR3 is TGTGCCAGCTCACTCCCGGACAGAACCTACGAGCAGTACTTC.

A few counts support this clonotype. The chain uses TRBV15 and TRBJ1-6; no firm D call. CDR1 LNHNV and CDR2 YYDKDF come from the germline V gene (reference sequence). The germline V and J ends were trimmed by 0 bases and 6 bases, with 9 bases remaining between them. This CDR3 is 15 amino acids long. The CDR3 DNA reads TGTGCCACCAGCAGAGATTCGCAGGCTAATTCACCCCTCCACTTT. Amino acid sequence: CATSRDSQANSPLHF.